Listed here are 13 T cell receptor beta chains from one sample, sequenced in a study of cytomegalovirus exposure and HLA in healthy donors. The PCR was carried out with 60 Vbeta primers and 13 Jbeta primers. TCRdb's copy holds only in-frame clones and misses some; the assay was immunoSEQ multiplex PCR. The sample lists roughly 200,000 clones, 9.5% occurring once. The sequenced sample was PBMCs. These receptors were taken from a woman aged 25 to 45 in good health and CMV-seropositive.

This clone turned up a few times. The chain combines TRBV2 with TRBJ1-2; TRBD1 might be the D (5 bases). The CDR3 extends over 13 amino acids. Looked up from germline, CDR1 is SNHLY and CDR2 is FYNNEI. V lost 7 bases and J lost 3, with 12 bases in between. This chain's CDR3 is CASMGLTHYGYTF. The CDR3 DNA sequence: TGTGCCAGCATGGGACTAACCCACTATGGCTACACCTTC.

The gene calls are TRBV12-2 and TRBJ2-1; the table gives TRBD2 as D, unverified against the DNA. TRBV12-2 has pseudogene status. The CDR3 covers 16 residues. CDR3 DNA sequence: TGTGCAAGTCGCCCTGCTACGACTAGTTCCTACAATGAGCAGTTCTTC. Translated, it gives CASRPATTSSYNEQFF.

This clone appeared many times. This rearrangement joins TRBV29-1 to TRBJ2-3, with 8 bases aligning to TRBD2. The CDR3 totals 16 residues. Germline V lookup: CDR1 SQVTM, CDR2 ANQGSEA. V gave up 3 bases and J gave up 0 bases; unmatched junction bases: 8. CDR3 amino acids: CSVEGFAGGSTDTQYF. Written as DNA, the CDR3 is TGCAGCGTTGAGGGGTTTGCGGGAGGCAGCACAGATACGCAGTATTTT.

The rearrangement joins TRBV12-5 to TRBJ1-5; the D gene is possibly TRBD1 (6 bases). V was pared by 3 bases and J by 0 bases, with 15 bases between. This CDR3 spans 17 amino acids. CDR1 LGHNT and CDR2 FRNRAP come from the germline V gene. This chain's CDR3 is CASGFSSGAYSNQPQHF. CDR3 nucleotide sequence: TGTGCTAGTGGTTTCTCCTCAGGGGCCTATAGCAATCAGCCCCAGCATTTT.

This chain joins TRBV29-1 and TRBJ2-1; possible D gene TRBD1, 6 bases. V lost 4 bases, J lost 2 bases, and 12 bases lay in between. Germline V gene sequence: CDR1 SQVTM, CDR2 ANQGSEA. This CDR3 is built from 14 residues. In nucleotides, the CDR3 is TGCAGCGTTGCCCAGGGGTCCACCTACAATGAGCAGTTCTTC. Encoded protein: CSVAQGSTYNEQFF.

The chain couples TRBV5-1 to TRBJ1-1; 8 bases match TRBD1. Per the germline V gene, CDR1 is SGHRS and CDR2 is YFSETQ. The V gene end was trimmed by 1 base and the J gene end by 5 bases; junction bases not matched to a gene: 10. The CDR3 is made up of 16 amino acids. CDR3 DNA: TGCGCCAGCAGCTTGATAGTTCAGGGGGCGAGGACTGAAGCTTTCTTT. This sequence encodes CASSLIVQGARTEAFF.

The CDR3 reads CASSLTGQGAEAFF. The CDR3 DNA reads TGTGCCAGCAGTTTAACAGGACAGGGGGCAGAAGCTTTCTTT. V gene TRBV6-5 combines with J gene TRBJ1-1; 11 bases fit TRBD1. This CDR3 region has 14 residues. Germline V gene lookup returns CDR1 MNHEY and CDR2 SVGAGI. The trim removed 4 bases at V and 8 bases at J, leaving 6 bases unmatched.

This chain joins TRBV2 and TRBJ1-2; 7 bases match TRBD1. Germline CDR1 and CDR2: SNHLY and FYNNEI. This CDR3 spans 13 amino acids. Unmatched junction bases numbered 3, after V lost 4 bases and J lost 4 bases. The chain's CDR3 is CASSGQGGYGYTF. In nucleotides, the CDR3 is TGTGCCAGCAGTGGACAGGGAGGCTATGGCTACACCTTC.

This rearrangement joins TRBV7-7 to TRBJ2-5; D is perhaps TRBD1 (5 bases). Trimming cost V 4 bases and J 1 base, with 7 bases left between them. CDR1 and CDR2 (germline): SSHAT, FNYEAQ (reference sequence). There are 13 residues in the CDR3. The CDR3, as DNA: TGTGCCAGCAGCTCAGGGCTCCAAGAGACCCAGTACTTC. Translation: CASSSGLQETQYF.

This chain uses TRBV21-1 with TRBJ2-1; no DNA check was done on the table's D call, TRBD1. TRBV21-1 is marked as a pseudogene. This CDR3 is built from 15 residues. In nucleotides, the CDR3 is TGTGCCAGCCGCTCTTACAGGGCGTCCTACAATGAGCAGTTCTTC. Its translation: CASRSYRASYNEQFF.

The rearrangement uses TRBV4-1 and TRBJ1-2; 8 bases agree with TRBD1. The CDR3 has 17 amino acids. The trim removed 1 base at V and 5 bases at J, leaving 12 bases unmatched. The germline gives CDR1 MGHRA, CDR2 YSYEKL. CDR3: CASSQVTPGTGHYGYTF. The CDR3 region has the DNA TGCGCCAGCAGCCAAGTCACTCCCGGGACAGGCCATTATGGCTACACCTTC.

The V call is TRBV7-9, the J call TRBJ1-1; D possibly corresponds to TRBD1 (5 bases). Deletions cut 4 bases from V and 10 bases from J, with 10 bases between. The CDR3 contains 11 residues. CDR1 SEHNR and CDR2 FQNEAQ come from the germline V gene (reference sequence). DNA of the CDR3: TGTGCCAGCAGCTCCCCCGGGGGAGCTTTCTTT. Translating it yields CASSSPGGAFF.

Note on this clone: A read error may account for a junction end that differs from germline. V gene TRBV29-1 combines with J gene TRBJ2-7, with D possibly being TRBD1 (5 bases). The germline V gene encodes CDR1 SQVTM and CDR2 ANQGSEA. The CDR3 consists of 12 residues. In nucleotides, the CDR3 is TGCAGCGCTGAAATAGGGGTAGGCGAGCAGTACTTC. Encoded protein: CSAEIGVGEQYF.